This TCR beta chain came from a study of cytomegalovirus exposure and HLA in healthy donors. The PCR ran on 60 Vbeta and 13 Jbeta primers. In the source study's methods: The authors later counted 75 million to 90 million unique TCR beta chains, some 12 million of them shared. The assay was immunoSEQ multiplex PCR, and TCRdb's table has in-frame clones only and misses some. The DNA was the basis for D and trimming; V, J and clone size are from that table. The data hold about 160,000 clones, with roughly 76% observed a single time. This CDR3 is 17 amino acids long. The germline V and J ends were trimmed by 6 bases and 2 bases, with 17 bases remaining between them. The germline gives CDR1 SGHDN, CDR2 FVKESK.

The clonotype originates from a man between 60 and 75 years old in good health and CMV-seronegative. This sequence joins TRBV14 and TRBJ1-6; no firm D call. Sequenced material: PBMCs. In nucleotides, the CDR3 is TGTGCCAGCAGACGCAACGGGAGAACCCCCTATAATTCACCCCTCCACTTT. It codes for CASRRNGRTPYNSPLHF. Supplemented by reference TRBV14 and TRBJ1-6, the full variable domain reads EAGVTQFPSHSVIEKGQTVTLRCDPISGHDNLYWYRRVMGKEIKFLLHFVKESKQDESGMPNNRFLAERTGGTYSTLKVQPAELEDSGVYFCASRRNGRTPYNSPLHFGNGTRLTVT.